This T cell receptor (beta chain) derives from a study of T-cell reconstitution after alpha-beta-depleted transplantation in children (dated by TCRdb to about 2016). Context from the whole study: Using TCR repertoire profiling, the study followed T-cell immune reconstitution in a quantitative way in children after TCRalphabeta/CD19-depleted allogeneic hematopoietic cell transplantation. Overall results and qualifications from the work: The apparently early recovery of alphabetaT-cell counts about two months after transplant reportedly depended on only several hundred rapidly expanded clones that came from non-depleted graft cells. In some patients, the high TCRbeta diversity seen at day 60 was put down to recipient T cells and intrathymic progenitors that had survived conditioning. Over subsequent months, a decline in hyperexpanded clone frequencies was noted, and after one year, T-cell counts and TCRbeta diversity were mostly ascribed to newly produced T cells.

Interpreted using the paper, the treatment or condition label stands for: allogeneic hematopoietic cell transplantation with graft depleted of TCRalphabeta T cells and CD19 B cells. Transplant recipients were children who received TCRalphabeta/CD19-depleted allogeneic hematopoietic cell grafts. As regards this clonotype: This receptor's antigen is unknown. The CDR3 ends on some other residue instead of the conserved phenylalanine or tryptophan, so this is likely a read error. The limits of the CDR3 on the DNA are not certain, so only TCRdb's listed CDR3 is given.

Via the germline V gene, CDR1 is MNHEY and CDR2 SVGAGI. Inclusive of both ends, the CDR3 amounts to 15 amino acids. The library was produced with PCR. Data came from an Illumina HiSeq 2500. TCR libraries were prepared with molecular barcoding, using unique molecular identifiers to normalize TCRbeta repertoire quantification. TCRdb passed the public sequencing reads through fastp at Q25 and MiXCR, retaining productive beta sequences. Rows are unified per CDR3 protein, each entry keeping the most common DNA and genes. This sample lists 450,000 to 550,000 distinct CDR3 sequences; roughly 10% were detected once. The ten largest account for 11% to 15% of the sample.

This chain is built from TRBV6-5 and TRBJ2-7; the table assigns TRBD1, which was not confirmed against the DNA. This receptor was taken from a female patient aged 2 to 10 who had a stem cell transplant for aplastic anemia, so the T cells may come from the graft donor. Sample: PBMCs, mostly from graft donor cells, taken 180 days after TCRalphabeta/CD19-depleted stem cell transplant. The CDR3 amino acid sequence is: CASSYSSSGTGVGLL.